This T cell receptor beta chain was identified during a study of shared clonotypes between healthy human individuals. CDR1 is SGHVS, CDR2 FNYEAQ, per germline. The CDR3 runs to 14 residues. V lost 6 bases to trimming and J lost 5 bases, with 16 bases between them. Clones were sequenced by immunoSEQ multiplex PCR, and TCRdb holds only the in-frame ones, with some missing. Among roughly 1 million clones listed, approximately 76% were seen once. The receptor was isolated from a man in his late teens or twenties in good health. This chain uses TRBV7-6 with TRBJ1-2, with D perhaps TRBD1 (5 bases). The sample comprised memory CD4+ T cells sorted from blood. The subset is: CD45RA-negative fraction. The CDR3 DNA reads TGTGCCAGCAGTCCCCGGGGGAGTTTGTATGGCTACACCTTC. Protein product: CASSPRGSLYGYTF.